Shown below are 11 T cell receptor beta chains from a single sample sequenced in a study of cytotoxic CD8 clonotypes in ibrutinib-treated CLL. TCRdb keeps only in-frame clones here, not all; method: immunoSEQ multiplex PCR. The table lists tens of thousands of clones, 65% of them singletons. Material: PBMCs, obtained after 24 months of ibrutinib treatment. The receptors originated from a human donor with chronic lymphocytic leukemia.

There are many counts of this clone. The chain links TRBV28 to TRBJ2-3, with a weak D call TRBD1 (6 bases). Trimming left V 4 bases short and J 3 bases short, with 11 bases between. The germline gives CDR1 MDHEN, CDR2 SYDVKM. This CDR3 has 14 amino acids. CDR3 residues: CASSSFRGTDTQYF. The CDR3 DNA follows: TGTGCCAGCAGTTCATTCAGGGGAACAGATACGCAGTATTTT.

This sequence joins TRBV4-1 and TRBJ2-7; D gene uncertain. Trimming pared 4 bases from V and 7 bases from J, leaving 11 bases between. The CDR3 extends over 12 amino acids. The germline gives CDR1 MGHRA, CDR2 YSYEKL. CDR3 sequence (DNA): TGCGCCAGCAGCCCCTCTGCCGGGGAGCAGTACTTC. Translated, it gives CASSPSAGEQYF.

V and J are TRBV6-1 and TRBJ1-5, with 7 bases lining up with TRBD1. V dropped 4 bases and J dropped 7; count of bases not matched to a gene: 10. The CDR3 has 15 residues. Germline CDR1 is MNHNS and CDR2 is SASEGT. CDR3 nucleotide sequence: TGTGCCAGCAGTGGAGCAGGGGGTGTTTTGCAGCCCCAGCATTTT. This sequence encodes CASSGAGGVLQPQHF.

The V gene is TRBV6-1, the J gene TRBJ2-1, with 9 positions matching TRBD2. The CDR3 length is 17 residues. Germline CDR1 and CDR2: MNHNS and SASEGT. The ends lost 4 bases at V and 0 bases at J; junction bases unmatched: 7. The CDR3 sequence is CASSALAGGSSYNEQFF. The DNA of the CDR3 is TGTGCCAGCAGTGCTTTGGCGGGAGGGAGCTCCTACAATGAGCAGTTCTTC.

The genes are TRBV7-9 and TRBJ2-1; tentatively, D is TRBD2 (6 bases). Trimming shortened V by 4 bases and J by 0 bases, and 16 bases separated the two germline ends. The CDR3 sequence is 17 residues long. CDR1 SEHNR and CDR2 FQNEAQ come from the germline V gene (reference sequence). The CDR3 region has the DNA TGTGCCAGCAGCTGGGTTAGCGGTTGGGGCTCCTACAATGAGCAGTTCTTC. It encodes CASSWVSGWGSYNEQFF.

The V and J genes are TRBV7-9 and TRBJ1-5; D is perhaps TRBD1 (5 bases). The CDR3 spans 13 residues. Germline-derived CDR1 and CDR2 are SEHNR and FQNEAQ (reference sequence). Trimming took off 5 bases at V and 9 bases at J, with 14 bases between the two ends. The CDR3 coding sequence is TGTGCCAGCAGCCCACAGTGGGGGGTGCCCCAGCATTTT. Protein: CASSPQWGVPQHF.

This chain joins TRBV9 and TRBJ2-2; no clear D gene. Trimming cost V 0 bases and J 4 bases, with 4 bases left between them. The CDR3 runs 13 residues. Germline V CDR1 and CDR2: SGDLS, YYNGEE. CDR3 coding DNA: TGTGCCAGCAGCGTAGCTATCACCGGGGAGCTGTTTTTT. Its translation: CASSVAITGELFF.

This clone was found a few times. The chain joins TRBV20-1 to TRBJ2-3; D uncertain. This CDR3 comprises 10 residues. The germline gives CDR1 DFQATT, CDR2 SNEGSKA (reference sequence). The V end was cut by 6 bases, the J end by 2 bases, with 3 bases between. The CDR3 reads CSAVTDTQYF. In DNA form, the CDR3 reads TGCAGTGCCGTCACAGATACGCAGTATTTT.

The chain couples TRBV9 to TRBJ2-7; possibly TRBD2 for D (7 bases). CDR3 size: 14 residues. The germline gives CDR1 SGDLS, CDR2 YYNGEE. The ends were cut back, 3 bases at V and 2 bases at J, with 12 bases in the middle. The CDR3 reads CASSAGGPPYEQYF. The CDR3 bases are TGTGCCAGCAGCGCCGGGGGGCCCCCCTACGAGCAGTACTTC.

This clone was seen only once. The J gene is TRBJ1-1, the V gene TRBV5-4, with D possibly being TRBD1 (5 bases). CDR1 SGHNT and CDR2 YYREEE come from the germline V gene (reference sequence). The CDR3 spans 13 residues. Trimming pared 1 base from V and 6 bases from J, leaving 10 bases between. CDR3 in DNA: TGTGCCAGCAGCTTGCATTTAGGGGCTGAAGCTTTCTTT. Protein: CASSLHLGAEAFF.

This chain uses TRBV7-8 with TRBJ2-1; 12 bases are a match to TRBD2. Germline CDR1 is SGHVS and CDR2 is FQNEAQ. This CDR3 has 19 amino acids. Trimming took 1 base from V and 4 from J; bases not matched to a gene: 11. The CDR3 DNA is TGTGCCAGCAGCTTAGGAAGTGTGACTAGCGGGGGAACATACAATGAGCAGTTCTTC. It yields the protein CASSLGSVTSGGTYNEQFF.